Listed below are T cell receptor beta chains from one sample, sequenced in a study of cytomegalovirus exposure and HLA in healthy donors. Measured with immunoSEQ multiplex PCR; TCRdb has only the in-frame clones, and not every one. The sample yields roughly 100,000 clones, 76% seen once. Material for sequencing was PBMCs. The receptors shown here come from a young woman in good health and CMV-seropositive. The CDR3 runs from the conserved cysteine through the conserved F or W. D genes are given only for firm matches. Size is stated for part of the rows, as once, few or many counts, or as a class when the clone is expanded.

>few|TRBV10-3|TRBD1|TRBJ1-6
CAISTEGGGNSPLHF
TGTGCCATCAGCACCGAAGGGGGCGGAAATTCACCCCTCCACTTT
>.|TRBV5-1|.|TRBJ1-2
CASSSLGGLYGYTF
TGCGCCAGCAGTAGCCTGGGGGGACTTTATGGCTACACCTTC
>few|TRBV7-2|TRBD1|TRBJ2-6
CASSRTGTSGANVLTF
TGTGCCAGCAGCCGGACAGGGACGTCTGGGGCCAACGTCCTGACTTTC
>.|TRBV5-1|TRBD1|TRBJ2-5
CASSLGFRTGDETQYF
TGCGCCAGCAGCTTGGGTTTCAGGACAGGGGACGAGACCCAGTACTTC
>.|TRBV14|TRBD2|TRBJ2-2
CASSQVPPGGANTGELFF
TGTGCCAGCAGCCAAGTACCCCCCGGGGGGGCGAACACCGGGGAGCTGTTTTTT
>.|TRBV19|TRBD2|TRBJ2-1
CATLRSSGSSDEQFF
TGTGCCACCCTAAGGTCTAGCGGGAGTTCGGATGAGCAGTTCTTC
>.|TRBV28|TRBD1|TRBJ1-2
CASSLTGPNYGYTF
TGTGCCAGCAGCCTGACAGGGCCTAACTATGGCTACACCTTC
>.|TRBV5-1|TRBD2|TRBJ2-1
CASSFPAGDNEQFF
TGCGCCAGCAGCTTTCCAGCGGGAGACAATGAGCAGTTCTTC
>.|TRBV28|.|TRBJ2-7
CASSKGGGYEQYF
TGTGCCAGCAGTAAGGGGGGGGGCTACGAGCAGTACTTC
>.|TRBV7-6|.|TRBJ1-6
CASSVGPNSPLHF
TGTGCCAGCAGCGTGGGGCCCAATTCACCCCTCCACTTT
>.|TRBV7-8|TRBD2|TRBJ2-1
CASSTLPGGRYNEQFF
TGTGCCAGCAGCACCCTACCGGGAGGCCGCTACAATGAGCAGTTCTTC
>.|TRBV7-2|TRBD1|TRBJ1-1
CASSPDRVGAFF
TGTGCCAGCAGCCCTGACAGGGTAGGAGCTTTCTTT
>.|TRBV9|TRBD2|TRBJ2-7
CASSAFPSLAGSSYEQYF
TGTGCCAGCAGCGCCTTCCCTTCACTAGCGGGAAGCTCCTACGAGCAGTACTTC
>few|TRBV5-1|TRBD2|TRBJ2-7
CASSQLAGGQNEQYF
TGCGCCAGCAGCCAGCTAGCGGGGGGGCAGAACGAGCAGTACTTC
>once|TRBV23-1|.|TRBJ2-5
CASSQSPPDPGQRWTQYF
TGCGCCAGCAGTCAATCTCCACCGGATCCCGGGCAGCGGTGGACCCAGTACTTC
>.|TRBV9|TRBD2|TRBJ2-1
CASNERGGVNNEQFF
TGTGCCAGTAACGAGCGGGGGGGCGTCAACAATGAGCAGTTCTTC
>.|TRBV2|TRBD1|TRBJ2-7
CASSEGLTGAYEQYF
TGTGCCAGCAGTGAGGGTCTGACAGGGGCCTACGAGCAGTACTTC
>.|TRBV9|.|TRBJ2-7
CASNEQGSKYEQYF
TGTGCCAGCAACGAACAGGGTTCTAAGTACGAGCAGTACTTC
>.|TRBV18|.|TRBJ1-5
CASSPGGDWQPQHF
TGTGCCAGCTCCCCCGGGGGAGATTGGCAGCCCCAGCATTTT
>.|TRBV19|TRBD1|TRBJ2-5
CASSIGDRAQETQYF
TGTGCCAGTAGTATTGGGGACAGGGCTCAAGAGACCCAGTACTTC
>.|TRBV6-1|TRBD1|TRBJ1-5
CASNGDRVNQPQHF
TGTGCCAGCAACGGTGACAGGGTAAATCAGCCCCAGCATTTT
>.|TRBV9|TRBD1|TRBJ1-6
CASGRDRGNSPLHF
TGTGCCAGCGGCCGGGACAGGGGTAACTCACCCCTCCACTTT
>.|TRBV21-1|.|TRBJ2-3
CASSTSGSTDTQYF
TGTGCCAGCAGCACTAGCGGGAGTACAGATACGCAGTATTTT
>.|TRBV9|.|TRBJ1-6
CASSVELPNSPLHF
TGTGCCAGCAGCGTAGAACTGCCCAATTCACCCCTCCACTTT
>.|TRBV9|TRBD1|TRBJ1-4
CASSVAGQGTEKLFF
TGTGCCAGCAGCGTAGCGGGACAGGGTACGGAAAAACTGTTTTTT
>.|TRBV4-1|.|TRBJ1-1
CASSQGDTNTEAFF
TGCGCCAGCAGCCAAGGCGATACGAACACTGAAGCTTTCTTT
>.|TRBV7-2|.|TRBJ2-1
CASSSPGEKNEQFF
TGTGCCAGCAGCTCCCCCGGGGAAAAGAATGAGCAGTTCTTC
>few|TRBV4-1|.|TRBJ2-5
CASSQVSSAQETQYF
TGCGCCAGCAGCCAAGTATCTAGCGCCCAAGAGACCCAGTACTTC
>.|TRBV7-9|.|TRBJ2-3
CASRYSYPTDTQYF
TGTGCCAGCAGGTACAGCTATCCCACAGATACGCAGTATTTT
>.|TRBV18|.|TRBJ2-3
CASSPLSGDTQYF
TGTGCCAGCTCACCGCTTTCGGGTGATACGCAGTATTTT
>.|TRBV19|TRBD2|TRBJ2-4
CASSGTRTSGKNIQYF
TGTGCCAGTAGTGGAACAAGGACTAGCGGAAAAAACATTCAGTACTTC
>.|TRBV28|TRBD1|TRBJ1-3
CASRTGFPGTIYF
TGTGCCAGCAGGACAGGGTTCCCCGGCACCATATATTTT
>.|TRBV5-1|TRBD1|TRBJ1-1
CASSPQGAGAAFF
TGCGCCAGCAGCCCGCAGGGGGCTGGCGCAGCTTTCTTT
>.|TRBV5-5|TRBD1|TRBJ2-3
CASRRDRGITDTQYF
TGTGCCAGCAGGCGGGACAGGGGGATCACAGATACGCAGTATTTT
>.|TRBV7-2|TRBD1|TRBJ2-4
CASSRTGKNIQYF
TGTGCCAGCAGCCGGACAGGGAAAAACATTCAGTACTTC
>.|TRBV9|TRBD1|TRBJ1-4
CASSVGGTGGNEKLFF
TGTGCCAGCAGCGTAGGGGGGACAGGGGGTAATGAAAAACTGTTTTTT
>.|TRBV27|.|TRBJ2-7
CASSFQPSASSYEQYF
TGTGCCAGCAGTTTCCAACCTAGCGCCAGCTCCTACGAGCAGTACTTC
>.|TRBV5-1|TRBD1|TRBJ2-7
CASSFDRGPFEQYF
TGCGCCAGCAGCTTCGACAGGGGACCTTTTGAGCAGTACTTC
>.|TRBV19|TRBD1|TRBJ2-1
CARRQGYNEQFF
TGTGCCAGGAGACAGGGCTACAATGAGCAGTTCTTC
>once|TRBV5-1|TRBD2|TRBJ2-7
CASSYTSGSHEQYF
TGCGCCAGCAGCTATACTAGCGGGAGCCACGAGCAGTACTTC
>once|TRBV7-3|.|TRBJ2-5
CASSLMGSGQETQYF
TGTGCCAGCAGCTTAATGGGTAGCGGCCAAGAGACCCAGTACTTC
>few|TRBV6-1|.|TRBJ1-1
CASITQRGYTEAFF
TGTGCCAGCATCACCCAACGGGGGTACACTGAAGCTTTCTTT
>.|TRBV7-8|.|TRBJ1-3
CASTPGGGTDSGNTIYF
TGTGCCAGCACCCCAGGAGGAGGGACTGACTCTGGAAACACCATATATTTT
>once|TRBV9|.|TRBJ1-6
CASSARGGGNSPLHF
TGTGCCAGCAGCGCCCGGGGAGGAGGTAATTCACCCCTCCACTTT
>.|TRBV19|.|TRBJ2-7
CASSIIVGNYEQYF
TGTGCCAGTAGTATTATTGTCGGGAACTACGAGCAGTACTTC
>.|TRBV13|TRBD1|TRBJ1-1
CASSNRGGNTEAFF
TGTGCCAGCAGCAACAGGGGTGGGAACACTGAAGCTTTCTTT
>.|TRBV7-9|.|TRBJ2-7
CASSNLQGIQTYEQYF
TGTGCCAGCAGTAATTTACAGGGAATCCAGACCTACGAGCAGTACTTC
>.|TRBV6-5|TRBD2|TRBJ2-4
CASSYRGSRGDIQYF
TGTGCCAGCAGTTACCGGGGATCGCGGGGGGACATTCAGTACTTC
>.|TRBV5-6|TRBD2|TRBJ2-1
CASHPLAGADEQFF
TGTGCCAGCCACCCGCTAGCGGGAGCGGATGAGCAGTTCTTC